What follows is one T cell receptor (beta chain) and its context. V shed 2 bases and J 0 bases; nucleotides not matched to a gene: 6. The CDR3 is 19 residues long. Germline V CDR1 and CDR2: KGHSH, LQKENI. In the authors' methods: It was from reference gene primer amplification that nucleated cell counts were estimated. Some clones are missing from TCRdb's copy, which holds only in-frame ones; the method was immunoSEQ multiplex PCR. V and J calls and clone size come straight from that table; D and trimming were deduced from the DNA. Of 95,000 to 100,000 clones listed, around 87% were seen once; the top ten hold under 14%. The record originates from a study of blood T cell repertoires in COVID-19. Study details: Collection of acute and convalescent COVID-19 samples took place in the United States, Italy and Spain. From T cells, B-cell-depleted T cells, or PBMCs came the material, which was cDNA or gDNA.

This chain connects TRBV18 to TRBJ2-6; 11 bases align to TRBD1. Sequencing input: peripheral blood. This clonotype was sampled from a woman in her 30s with acute or convalescent COVID-19. The CDR3 spells CASSPYPGQGGSGANVLTF. Here the CDR3 DNA reads TGTGCCAGCTCACCATATCCGGGACAGGGGGGCTCTGGGGCCAACGTCCTGACTTTC. Based on the CDR3 plus reference TRBV18 and TRBJ2-6, the full variable domain is NAGVMQNPRHLVRRRGQEARLRCSPMKGHSHVYWYRQLPEEGLKFMVYLQKENIIDESGMPKERFSAEFPKEGPSILRIQQVVRGDSAAYFCASSPYPGQGGSGANVLTFGAGSRLTVL.